In this sample, the clone carrying this TCR beta chain turned up a few times. What it recognizes is unknown. The CDR3 has 16 residues. J gave up 9 bases and V 8 bases, and 14 bases lay outside the gene matches. In germline, CDR1 is ENHRY, CDR2 SYGVKD. This sample was included in a study of CD8+CD57+ T cells in acquired aplastic anemia. Study results and caveats: Patients and controls turned out to have around 29 CD8+ CDR3 sequences in common.

Patients chosen for sequencing had shown CD8+CD57+ cell expansion by flow cytometry. Severe acquired aplastic anemia was present in every patient. There was no therapy given to any patient before the blood sampling took place. It was genomic DNA that served as the template for profiling TCR beta VDJ and CDR3. TCRdb independently ran MiXCR on the reads; one entry per CDR3 protein. The data contain about 200,000 distinct CDR3 sequences, 50% to 70% of them seen just once; the ten biggest clones take up roughly three fifths. The sequenced material came from sorted CD4+, CD8+, or CD8+CD57+ T cells (not recorded which) from PBMCs. The rearrangement uses TRBV10-3 and TRBJ1-6; 9 bases fit TRBD1. The TCR originated in a human donor with aplastic anemia. The CDR3, as DNA: TGTGCCATCGCCGCACACGGGACAGGGAAGATTTCACCCCTCCACTTT. Encoded protein: CAIAAHGTGKISPLHF.